The following is a T cell receptor beta chain sequence with its context. What antigen it recognizes has not been identified. The record has no base qualities; no much larger clone is one base away. Sequences SGHKS (CDR1) and YYEKEE (CDR2) are obtained from the germline V gene (reference sequence). Measured from the cysteine to the phenylalanine, the CDR3 is 16 residues long. Only the CDR3 part of the read is kept: 48 bases, read in frame from the first base. Clipping removes 0 bases from V and 2 bases from J, with 6 as the unmatched junction base count. This sample was included in a study of graft-versus-host responses after intestinal transplantation listed by TCRdb under 2021. Background on the whole study: Recipients received multivisceral, liver-intestinal, or isolated intestinal transplants. Graft-versus-host and host-versus-graft alloreactive T cell clones were tracked in the graft, circulation and bone marrow after intestinal transplantation using bulk TCR-beta CDR3 sequencing. Donor T cell macrochimerism was defined as a peak of at least 4% donor T cells among recipient peripheral blood mononuclear cells. Every recipient was given anti-thymocyte globulin induction, followed by 3 to 4 years of maintenance tacrolimus and steroids. A cohort of under 30 intestinal transplant recipients, including one retransplant, was enrolled, and 3 patients lacking pretransplant specimens were excluded. Alloreactive clones were identified by sequencing pre-transplant mixed lymphocyte reaction products and comparing them with unstimulated pre-transplant donor and recipient T cells. Samples from a few later patients were sequenced in-house on an Illumina MiSeq with MiXCR processing rather than by the commercial service. Results the study describes overall, beyond this receptor: In patients with donor T cell macrochimerism, the allografts had high GvH to HvG T cell clonal ratios. GvH clones were found in recipient bone marrow, and some of the GvH clones appeared earlier in ileal mucosa or blood, which is consistent with an intestinal mucosal origin. Conclusions were limited by the relatively low number and heterogeneity of intestinal transplant patients. Peak levels of circulating GvH clones were associated with declines in HvG clones early after transplant.

Library creation used the immunoSEQ multiplex PCR assay. In most patients, genomic DNA was isolated using the Qiagen DNeasy Blood and Tissue Kit and sent frozen to Adaptive Biotechnologies for TCR sequencing. High-throughput TCR-beta CDR3 sequencing of genomic DNA from most patients was performed by Adaptive Biotechnologies. The source study handled its data this way. TCR sequencing data for some 19 patients were retrieved from Adaptive's ImmunoSEQ software; three other patients were processed with MiXCR and VDJtools. To correct CD4 versus CD8 sorting errors, sequences present in both subsets at a frequency ratio below 5:1 were removed. CDR3 nucleotide sequences shared between donor and recipient were removed because their origin could not be assigned. Alloreactive clones required at least 2-fold expansion over unstimulated cells and minimum CFSE-low frequency of 0.002% (template counts) or 0.001% (read counts). A clone was considered mappable if detected in the sequenced pre-transplant spleen, lymph node, or MLR CFSE-low populations of the donor or recipient. The cumulative frequency of alloreactive clones was calculated as a percentage of all sequences, weighted by copy number. The table was pulled from immuneACCESS by TCRdb, which kept in-frame rearrangements only. Such tables lose some clones; where checked, under half of the loss comes from unresolved V genes, and the rest has no known cause. V and J calls plus clone size are reproduced from that table; the DNA served to infer D and trimming. This sample comprises 100,000 to 140,000 clones, roughly 86% of them detected only once. Over 0.6% of the sample is held by the ten biggest clonotypes.

Per the publication, the time point label means: cells obtained before transplantation from donor or recipient. CD3+CD4+ and CD3+CD8+ populations were FACS-sorted from unstimulated pre-transplant donor and recipient cells taken from spleen or lymph nodes. The chain uses TRBV5-5 and TRBJ2-5; the central 8 bases match TRBD2. This clonotype was obtained from a human donor who was the organ donor for an intestinal transplant. The sequenced sample was unstimulated CD4+ T cells sorted from spleen or lymph node cells, obtained before transplant. The DNA sequence is as follows: TGTGCCAGCAGCTTGGGAGCGGGAGTGGGGCAAGAGACCCAGTACTTC. This codes for CASSLGAGVGQETQYF.